Below are 3 T cell receptor beta chains sequenced from a single sample in a study of shared clonotypes between healthy human individuals. The table came from immunoSEQ multiplex PCR; TCRdb's copy has only in-frame clones and leaves some out. The data contain around 600,000 clones, more than 95% of them seen just once; the ten biggest clones take up roughly 0.055%. The sequencing sample was made of naive CD4+ T cells sorted from blood. Sample subset: CD45RA+ positively selected. These receptors were taken from a woman aged 30 to 39 in good health.

V and J are TRBV21-1 and TRBJ2-3; TRBD2, the table's D call, lacks a check against the DNA. TRBV21-1 is marked as a pseudogene. The CDR3 runs 14 residues. The CDR3 DNA reads TGTGCCAGCAGCAAAGAACTACCCCCAGATACGCAGTATTTT. Its translation: CASSKELPPDTQYF.

The gene calls are TRBV28 and TRBJ2-4; 9 bases agree with TRBD2. The CDR3 sequence is 14 residues long. In germline, CDR1 is MDHEN, CDR2 SYDVKM. The J segment lost 6 bases and the V segment lost 7 bases, leaving 7 bases of the junction unmatched. CDR3 DNA sequence: TGTGCCAGCACTGTAGCGGGAGTGGTAAACATTCAGTACTTC. Encoded protein: CASTVAGVVNIQYF.

V usage is TRBV5-1 and J usage is TRBJ2-1; 14 bases fit TRBD2. The germline CDR1 and CDR2 sequences are SGHRS and YFSETQ. This CDR3 spans 16 amino acids. V trimming: 4 bases; J trimming: 10 bases; junction bases outside the gene matches: 10. The CDR3 DNA is TGCGCCAGCAGCCAACCCGGGACTAGCGGGAGAGGAGAGCAGTTCTTC. This sequence encodes CASSQPGTSGRGEQFF.